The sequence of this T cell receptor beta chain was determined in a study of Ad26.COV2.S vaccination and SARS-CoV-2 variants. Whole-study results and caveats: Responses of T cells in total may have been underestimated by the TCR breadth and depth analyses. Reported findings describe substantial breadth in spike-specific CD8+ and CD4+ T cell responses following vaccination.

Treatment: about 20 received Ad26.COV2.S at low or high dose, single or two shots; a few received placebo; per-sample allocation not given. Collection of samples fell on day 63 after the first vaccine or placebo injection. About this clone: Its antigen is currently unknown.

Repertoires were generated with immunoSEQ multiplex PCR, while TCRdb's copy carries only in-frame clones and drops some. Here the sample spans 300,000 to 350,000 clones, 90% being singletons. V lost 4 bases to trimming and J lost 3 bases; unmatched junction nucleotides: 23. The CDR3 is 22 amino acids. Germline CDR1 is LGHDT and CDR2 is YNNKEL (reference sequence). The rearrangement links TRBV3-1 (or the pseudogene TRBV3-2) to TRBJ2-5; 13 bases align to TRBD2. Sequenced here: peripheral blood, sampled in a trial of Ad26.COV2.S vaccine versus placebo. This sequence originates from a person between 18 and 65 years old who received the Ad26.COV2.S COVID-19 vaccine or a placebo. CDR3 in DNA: TGTGCCAGCAGCCCCCTCTTGAAGATCGGACTAGCGGGGGCGCTAAAAGAAGAGACCCAGTACTTC. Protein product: CASSPLLKIGLAGALKEETQYF.